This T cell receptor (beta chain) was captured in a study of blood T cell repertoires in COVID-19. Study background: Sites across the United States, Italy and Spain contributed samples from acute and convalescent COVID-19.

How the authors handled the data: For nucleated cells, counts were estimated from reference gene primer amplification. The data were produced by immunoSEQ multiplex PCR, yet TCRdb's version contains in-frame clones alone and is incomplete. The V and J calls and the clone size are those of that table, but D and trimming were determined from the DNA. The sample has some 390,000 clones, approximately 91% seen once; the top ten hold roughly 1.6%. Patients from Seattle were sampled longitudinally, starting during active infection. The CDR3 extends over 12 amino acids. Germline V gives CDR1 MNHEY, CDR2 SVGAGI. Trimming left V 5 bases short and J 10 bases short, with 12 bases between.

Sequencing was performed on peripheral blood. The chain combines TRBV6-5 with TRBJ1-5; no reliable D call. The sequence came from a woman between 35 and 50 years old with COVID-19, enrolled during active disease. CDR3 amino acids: CASSLPRGPQHF. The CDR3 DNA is TGTGCCAGCAGTCTTCCCCGCGGACCCCAGCATTTT.